This T cell receptor beta chain was sequenced during a study of cytomegalovirus exposure and HLA in healthy donors. Of note for this clone: Its antigen remains unidentified.

The PCR had 60 Vbeta and 13 Jbeta primers. Some clones are missing from TCRdb's copy, which holds only in-frame ones; the method was immunoSEQ multiplex PCR. The data contain about 82,000 clones, under 80% of them singletons. The CDR3 length is 14 residues. J gave up 1 base and V 6 bases, and 6 bases lay outside the gene matches. Germline CDR1 MNHEY, CDR2 SMNVEV (reference sequence). Study conclusions and caveats: As a later analysis showed, a missense DCLRE1C variant was linked to trimming of TCR beta V- and J-genes.

J is TRBJ2-7 and V is TRBV27; 7 bases align to TRBD1. The receptor's source is a human donor in good health. Material: PBMCs. The CDR3 protein is CASRPTGPSYEQYF. The CDR3 bases are TGTGCCAGCAGACCGACAGGGCCATCCTACGAGCAGTACTTC.